This TCR beta chain was profiled in a study of Ad26.COV2.S vaccination and SARS-CoV-2 variants. Trimming removed 4 bases at V and 1 base at J, with 14 bases between. Germline V CDR1 and CDR2: SGDLS, YYNGEE. The CDR3 totals 15 residues. This clone was observed a few times. Specified treatment: some 19 received Ad26.COV2.S at low or high dose, single or two shots; several received placebo; per-sample allocation not given. Sampling took place 63 days after the first vaccine or placebo injection. The shot given was an Ad26 vector that makes Wuhan-strain SARS-CoV-2 spike. Data came from immunoSEQ multiplex PCR; TCRdb stores just in-frame clones and leaves some out. Among around 450,000 clones listed, 85% to 90% were seen once.

The V and J genes are TRBV9 and TRBJ1-2, with D tentatively TRBD1 (5 bases). The sequence was obtained from a person between 18 and 65 years old who received the Ad26.COV2.S COVID-19 vaccine or a placebo. The material sequenced was peripheral blood, taken in a trial of Ad26.COV2.S vaccine versus placebo. The CDR3 DNA is TGTGCCAGCAGCCCGAGCGGGGGGGGTAACTATGGCTACACCTTC. Protein: CASSPSGGGNYGYTF.